Following are 11 T cell receptor beta chains from one sample sequenced in a study of blood T cell repertoires in COVID-19. Profiled with immunoSEQ multiplex PCR; TCRdb holds only in-frame clones, not every one. The repertoire holds about 250,000 clones, with 83% as singletons. The sample comprised peripheral blood. The receptors come from a man older than 75 with acute or convalescent COVID-19.

The rearrangement uses TRBV5-1 and TRBJ1-3; perhaps TRBD1 as D (6 bases). V was clipped by 3 bases and J by 4 bases, with 17 bases between them. Germline loops: CDR1 SGHRS, CDR2 YFSETQ. There are 16 residues in the CDR3. CDR3 bases: TGCGCCAGCAGCTCGGAATTTCAGGGGTCCGGAAACACCATATATTTT. Protein sequence: CASSSEFQGSGNTIYF. Full variable domain (rest looked up from reference TRBV5-1 and TRBJ1-3): KAGVTQTPRYLIKTRGQQVTLSCSPISGHRSVSWYQQTPGQGLQFLFEYFSETQRNKGNFPGRFSGRQFSNSRSEMNVSTLELGDSALYLCASSSEFQGSGNTIYFGEGSWLTVV.

CDR3 nucleotides: TGTGCCAGCAGGCAGACAGGGATGGAGGAAAAACTGTTTTTT. It specifies CASRQTGMEEKLFF. V usage is TRBV3-1 (or the pseudogene TRBV3-2) and J usage is TRBJ1-4; 7 bases are a match to TRBD1. The junction had 9 bases not matched to a gene; V was cut back by 6 bases and J by 8 bases. The CDR3 has 14 residues. Looked up from germline, CDR1 is LGHDT and CDR2 is YNNKEL (reference sequence).

The chain joins TRBV6-1 to TRBJ2-7; possible D gene TRBD1, 5 bases. V lost 3 bases and J 4 bases, leaving 16 bases between the germline ends. Looked up from germline, CDR1 is MNHNS and CDR2 is SASEGT. CDR3 length equals 15 residues. CDR3 loop: CASSDPKTVKYEQYF. The CDR3 DNA reads TGTGCCAGCAGTGACCCTAAGACAGTGAAATACGAGCAGTACTTC.

The genes are TRBV4-1 and TRBJ1-2, with a weak D call TRBD1 (5 bases). The CDR3 extends over 12 amino acids. Germline V gene data show CDR1 as MGHRA and CDR2 as YSYEKL. V gave up 4 bases and J gave up 8 bases, with 11 bases separating them. The DNA for the CDR3 is TGCGCCAGCAGCCTAGGGGTGGGCGGCTACACCTTC. Its translation is CASSLGVGGYTF.

This clone appeared a single time. The genes are TRBV27 and TRBJ2-6; 8 positions agree with TRBD1. Trimming took 4 bases from V and 0 from J; bases not matched to a gene: 5. CDR1 is MNHEY and CDR2 is SMNVEV in the germline V gene (reference sequence). This CDR3 spans 17 amino acids. The CDR3 DNA sequence: TGTGCCAGCAGTTGGACAGGGCCTCCCTCTGGGGCCAACGTCCTGACTTTC. Translation gives CASSWTGPPSGANVLTF.

The chain employs TRBV5-1 and TRBJ2-1, with TRBD2 matching over 7 bases. Per the germline V gene, CDR1 is SGHRS and CDR2 is YFSETQ. After removal of 0 bases from V and 5 bases from J, the junction contained 5 bases not matched to a gene. The CDR3 length is 15 residues. CDR3 region: CASSLASGPHNEQFF. For the CDR3, the DNA is TGCGCCAGCAGCTTGGCTAGCGGACCCCACAATGAGCAGTTCTTC.

The chain links TRBV24-1 to TRBJ2-7, with D perhaps TRBD2 (5 bases). V shed 3 bases and J shed 4 bases, with 9 bases lying between them. The CDR3 totals 13 residues. Looked up from germline, CDR1 is KGHDR and CDR2 is SFDVKD. CDR3 loop: CATSDGERYEQYF. In DNA, the CDR3 is TGTGCCACCAGTGATGGGGAGAGGTACGAGCAGTACTTC.

This clone was seen only a few times. The chain joins TRBV29-1 to TRBJ2-7, with TRBD2 identical over 7 bases. CDR3 length: 13 residues. V dropped 6 bases and J dropped 2; count of bases not matched to a gene: 7. CDR1 SQVTM and CDR2 ANQGSEA come from the germline V gene. The CDR3 sequence: CSVGPGTTYEQYF. The DNA for the CDR3 is TGCAGCGTAGGCCCCGGGACTACCTACGAGCAGTACTTC.

The chain has TRBV7-2 and TRBJ2-1; the match to TRBD2 covers 10 bases. The length of the CDR3 is 17 residues. V trimming: 0 bases; J trimming: 0 bases; junction bases outside the gene matches: 2. The germline gives CDR1 SGHTA, CDR2 FQGNSA. DNA of the CDR3: TGTGCCAGCAGCTTAGCGTCTAGCGGGAGCTCCTACAATGAGCAGTTCTTC. Translating gives CASSLASSGSSYNEQFF.

This clone was seen just once. J is TRBJ2-1 and V is TRBV7-9; TRBD2 agrees at 9 bases. Germline CDR1 is SEHNR and CDR2 is FQNEAQ (reference sequence). The CDR3 totals 15 residues. Germline trimming cut 5 bases from V and 0 bases from J; bases unmatched to any gene: 2. In DNA form, the CDR3 reads TGTGCCAGCAGCGTTAGCGGGAGCTCCTACAATGAGCAGTTCTTC. Residues: CASSVSGSSYNEQFF.

This clone was seen only once. This chain connects TRBV28 to TRBJ2-2; 7 bases map to TRBD1. Looked up from germline, CDR1 is MDHEN and CDR2 is SYDVKM. The CDR3 is 17 amino acids. The V and J ends lost 4 bases and 0 bases, in that order; junction bases with no gene match: 8. Here the CDR3 DNA reads TGTGCCAGCAGTTACCTCGCCGGGACAGCGAACACCGGGGAGCTGTTTTTT. This gives the protein CASSYLAGTANTGELFF.